Below are 29 T cell receptor beta chains sequenced from a single sample in a study of human T cells and chemical hapten exposure. TCRdb reanalysed the RACE reads using MiXCR and keeps one entry per CDR3 protein. This sample has 300,000 to 450,000 distinct CDR3 sequences, with 4.5% to 6% found just once. The sample's time point: pre-sensitization, week 0. Treatment here: therapeutic diphenylcyclopropenone sensitization with weekly scalp DPC. The source material was whole blood, sampled in connection with sensitization to the hapten diphenylcyclopropenone (DPC). The receptors derive from a woman in her forties or fifties with alopecia areata. Some clones in this sample may be carry-over from other donors' samples.

A few counts support this clonotype. The chain couples TRBV11-2 to TRBJ1-5, with TRBD1 matching 7 bases. Germline values: CDR1 SGHAT, CDR2 FQNNGV. The CDR3 consists of 14 residues. With V trimmed by 4 bases and J by 7 bases, 7 bases remained unmatched. CDR3 residues: CASSSQGGGQPQHF. The CDR3 coding sequence is TGTGCCAGCAGCTCCCAGGGGGGGGGGCAGCCCCAGCATTTT.

The table lists this clonotype with many counts. The chain uses TRBV29-1 and TRBJ1-5; TRBD1 matches at 9 bases. Trimming cost V 7 bases and J 0 bases; bases outside gene matches: 10. Looked up from germline, CDR1 is SQVTM and CDR2 is ANQGSEA. This CDR3 is 16 amino acids long. The CDR3 here is CSAPGTGTISNQPQHF. The CDR3 DNA is TGCAGCGCCCCCGGGACAGGGACCATTAGCAATCAGCCCCAGCATTTT. The variable domain in full, with the rest retrieved from reference TRBV29-1 and TRBJ1-5, is SAVISQKPSRDICQRGTSLTIQCQVDSQVTMMFWYRQQPGQSLTLIATANQGSEATYESGFVIDKFPISRPNLTFSTLTVSNMSPEDSSIYLCSAPGTGTISNQPQHFGDGTRLSIL.

This clonotype was seen repeatedly, ten times or more. The V call is TRBV7-9, the J call TRBJ2-3; D unclear. Germline CDR1 reads SEHNR; CDR2 reads FQNEAQ (reference sequence). V was cut by 5 bases and J by 2 bases, with 20 bases left in between. The CDR3 extends over 17 amino acids. CDR3 residues: CASSPTAESPFTDTQYF. For the CDR3, the DNA is TGTGCCAGCAGCCCCACGGCCGAATCCCCGTTCACAGATACGCAGTATTTT.

The rearrangement uses TRBV27 and TRBJ2-5; 7 bases fit TRBD1. The CDR3 is made up of 18 amino acids. Per the germline V gene, CDR1 is MNHEY and CDR2 is SMNVEV (reference sequence). Germline trimming cut 2 bases from V and 2 bases from J; bases unmatched to any gene: 14. As DNA, the CDR3 is TGTGCCAGCAGTTTAAGGGCACACCCGGTGGGACAGCAAGAGACCCAGTACTTC. It specifies CASSLRAHPVGQQETQYF.

In its sample, this clonotype was seen many times. The rearrangement joins TRBV2 to TRBJ2-1; unclear D gene. V was pared by 4 bases and J by 8 bases, with 21 bases between. Per the germline V gene, CDR1 is SNHLY and CDR2 is FYNNEI. The CDR3 has 16 residues. The CDR3 is CASSGPFPSLLYEQFF. The CDR3, as DNA: TGTGCCAGCAGTGGGCCCTTCCCCTCCCTACTCTATGAGCAGTTCTTC.

Ten or more counts support this clonotype. This chain joins TRBV5-1 and TRBJ2-1, with D possibly matching TRBD2 (6 bases). The germline V gene has CDR1 SGHRS and CDR2 YFSETQ. This CDR3 contains 17 residues. Between the trimmed V and J ends, which lost 0 bases and 2 bases, there was a span of 15 bases. The CDR3 protein is CASSLGVSGAPYNEQFF. The CDR3 nucleotides are TGCGCCAGCAGCTTGGGGGTTAGCGGAGCCCCCTACAATGAGCAGTTCTTC.

The rearrangement uses TRBV6-5 and TRBJ2-7, with TRBD1 matching over 9 bases. With 2 bases clipped from V and 2 bases from J, the junction kept 1 base outside the gene matches. Per germline, CDR1 MNHEY and CDR2 SVGAGI. The CDR3 is made up of 14 amino acids. The CDR3 DNA is TGTGCCAGCAGTTACCACAGGGGGCCCTACGAGCAGTACTTC. Translation: CASSYHRGPYEQYF.

The CDR3 region has the DNA TGTGCCAGCAGCCCCCGCGGAGGGTTGAGAAACACTGAAGCTTTCTTT. It yields the protein CASSPRGGLRNTEAFF. This sequence joins TRBV5-4 and TRBJ1-1; D is undetermined. V was clipped by 4 bases and J by 2 bases, with 18 bases between them. Per the germline V gene, CDR1 is SGHNT and CDR2 is YYREEE (reference sequence). The CDR3 is made up of 16 amino acids.

This clonotype was found many times. The chain carries TRBV27 and TRBJ2-7; 8 bases map to TRBD2. CDR1 MNHEY and CDR2 SMNVEV come from the germline V gene (reference sequence). The CDR3 loop spans 15 amino acids. The V segment lost 5 bases and the J segment 4 bases; nucleotides outside the gene matches: 10. The CDR3: CASSPNSGSGYEQYF. The DNA of the CDR3 is TGTGCCAGCAGTCCAAACAGCGGGAGTGGGTACGAGCAGTACTTC.

The gene calls are TRBV13 and TRBJ2-7, with D possibly being TRBD2 (6 bases). Trimming took 3 bases from V and 1 from J, leaving 10 bases between them. Per germline, CDR1 PRHDT and CDR2 FYEKMQ (reference sequence). The CDR3 has 14 residues. The CDR3 bases are TGTGCCAGCAGCTTTGATAGCGGATCCTACGAGCAGTACTTC. It is translated as CASSFDSGSYEQYF.

In this sample, this clonotype turned up a few times. This chain links TRBV29-1 with TRBJ2-3; 10 nucleotides line up with TRBD1. CDR3 length: 14 amino acids. The trim removed 4 bases at V and 4 bases at J, leaving 5 bases unmatched. Germline V gives CDR1 SQVTM, CDR2 ANQGSEA. CDR3: CSVAGQGPPDTQYF. The CDR3 region has the DNA TGCAGCGTTGCGGGACAGGGGCCGCCAGATACGCAGTATTTT.

This clonotype has at least ten counts. The chain combines TRBV2 with TRBJ2-7; the D gene could be TRBD1 or TRBD2 (5 bases each). V lost 11 bases to trimming and J lost 2 bases, with 19 bases between them. Per germline, CDR1 SNHLY and CDR2 FYNNEI. There are 14 residues in the CDR3. CDR3 sequence: CAGVLGAGPYEQYF. Here the CDR3 DNA reads TGTGCCGGAGTCCTCGGGGCAGGGCCCTACGAGCAGTACTTC.

This clonotype was found many times. This rearrangement joins TRBV20-1 to TRBJ2-2; D unresolved. Deletions cut 6 bases from V and 6 bases from J, with 11 bases between. The CDR3 length is 12 residues. Germline V CDR1 and CDR2: DFQATT, SNEGSKA (reference sequence). Here the CDR3 DNA reads TGCAGTGCCGGACGCCCGGCCGGGGAGCTGTTTTTT. Translation: CSAGRPAGELFF.

The sample holds many counts of this clonotype. V and J are TRBV27 and TRBJ2-7; perhaps TRBD2 as D (5 bases). Trimming took 6 bases from V and 5 from J, leaving 14 bases between them. The CDR3 runs 13 residues. Germline CDR1 reads MNHEY; CDR2 reads SMNVEV (reference sequence). The CDR3 sequence: CASSLSGLNEQYF. The CDR3, as DNA: TGTGCCAGCAGCTTGTCGGGGTTGAACGAGCAGTACTTC.

This clonotype was seen only a few times. This chain links TRBV6-5 with TRBJ1-5; D ambiguous. The CDR3 runs 13 residues. CDR1 MNHEY and CDR2 SVGAGI come from the germline V gene. Trimming left V 4 bases short and J 7 bases short, with 11 bases between. CDR3 residues: CASSLSARQPQHF. In DNA, the CDR3 is TGTGCCAGCAGTTTGTCGGCTAGGCAGCCCCAGCATTTT.

There are a few counts of this clonotype. This rearrangement joins TRBV30 to TRBJ2-3; D gene ambiguous. The CDR3 has 12 residues. Germline loops: CDR1 GTSNPN, CDR2 SVGIG (reference sequence). With 4 bases removed from V and 8 bases from J, the gap between germline ends came to 13 bases. The CDR3 nucleotides are TGTGCCTGGACTCCTGGAGCCGGTACGCAGTATTTT. It yields the protein CAWTPGAGTQYF.

This clonotype was recorded at least ten times. The chain employs TRBV5-5 and TRBJ1-4, with D perhaps matching TRBD1 (5 bases). The V and J ends lost 4 bases and 6 bases respectively, with 7 bases between them. CDR1 is SGHKS, CDR2 YYEKEE, per germline (reference sequence). The CDR3 totals 12 residues. Here the CDR3 DNA reads TGTGCCAGCAGCCTGGGACATGAAAAACTGTTTTTT. This gives the protein CASSLGHEKLFF.

In its sample, this clonotype was seen many times. The chain uses TRBV7-2 and TRBJ2-7; D remains ambiguous. This CDR3 is built from 13 residues. Germline V gene lookup returns CDR1 SGHTA and CDR2 FQGNSA. V was clipped by 0 bases and J by 3 bases, with 6 bases between them. This CDR3 reads CASSLASDYEQYF. CDR3 coding DNA: TGTGCCAGCAGCTTAGCGTCGGACTACGAGCAGTACTTC.

The J gene is TRBJ1-1, the V gene TRBV10-3; D not certain. V was clipped by 4 bases and J by 4 bases, with 10 bases between them. Looked up from germline, CDR1 is ENHRY and CDR2 is SYGVKD. This CDR3 spans 13 amino acids. This CDR3 reads CAISAEEGTEAFF. CDR3 sequence (DNA): TGTGCCATCAGTGCCGAGGAGGGCACTGAAGCTTTCTTT.

This chain joins TRBV7-2 and TRBJ2-7; possible D gene TRBD2, 5 bases. This CDR3 has 15 residues. With 2 bases removed from V and 0 bases from J, the gap between germline ends came to 11 bases. CDR1 SGHTA and CDR2 FQGNSA come from the germline V gene. CDR3 loop: CASSLRLAISYEQYF. The CDR3 DNA reads as TGTGCCAGCAGCTTAAGGCTAGCCATCTCCTACGAGCAGTACTTC. Combining the CDR3 with reference TRBV7-2 and TRBJ2-7 gives the whole variable domain GAGVSQSPSNKVTEKGKDVELRCDPISGHTALYWYRQSLGQGLEFLIYFQGNSAPDKSGLPSDRFSAERTGGSVSTLTIQRTQQEDSAVYLCASSLRLAISYEQYFGPGTRLTVT.

A note on this clonotype: A much larger clone sits a single nucleotide away, making a read error possible. The V gene is TRBV29-1, the J gene TRBJ1-2; 9 bases line up with TRBD1. The junction had 7 bases not matched to a gene; V was cut back by 4 bases and J by 7 bases. CDR1 SQVTM and CDR2 ANQGSEA come from the germline V gene. CDR3 length: 13 amino acids. CDR3 protein: CSVGGQGAFGYTF. The CDR3 region has the DNA TGCAGCGTTGGGGGACAGGGCGCCTTTGGCTACACCTTC.

The V gene is TRBV11-2, the J gene TRBJ2-6, with D tentatively TRBD2 (6 bases). The CDR3 is made up of 15 amino acids. V gave up 5 bases and J gave up 0 bases, with 8 bases separating them. Germline CDR1 reads SGHAT; CDR2 reads FQNNGV. CDR3 protein: CASSRGDSGANVLTF. In nucleotides, the CDR3 is TGTGCCAGCAGCCGCGGGGACTCTGGGGCCAACGTCCTGACTTTC.

This sequence joins TRBV3-1 and TRBJ2-7; D is ambiguous. The CDR3 sequence is 14 residues long. CDR1 and CDR2 (germline): LGHDT, YNNKEL (reference sequence). V shed 4 bases and J shed 2 bases, with 12 bases lying between them. CDR3 in amino acids: CASSRARVAYEQYF. Written as DNA, the CDR3 is TGTGCCAGCAGCCGAGCTCGGGTAGCCTACGAGCAGTACTTC.

The gene calls are TRBV30 and TRBJ1-4, with D possibly matching TRBD1 (6 bases). The V and J ends lost 4 bases and 8 bases respectively, with 17 bases between them. The germline gives CDR1 GTSNPN, CDR2 SVGIG (reference sequence). The CDR3 loop spans 14 amino acids. CDR3 bases: TGTGCCTGGAACCCGACAGGATACTTAGAAAAACTGTTTTTT. It codes for CAWNPTGYLEKLFF.

This clonotype was detected many times. The chain combines TRBV27 with TRBJ2-7, with 13 nucleotides matching TRBD2. This CDR3 has 15 residues. Trimming at V came to 6 bases and at J to 2 bases, leaving 4 bases not matched to a gene. CDR1 and CDR2 from the germline V gene are MNHEY and SMNVEV (reference sequence). The CDR3 bases are TGTGCCAGCAGCCGGACTAGCGGGAGACCCTACGAGCAGTACTTC. This codes for CASSRTSGRPYEQYF.

This clonotype turned up a few times. The chain is built from TRBV20-1 and TRBJ1-2; D is unclear. Germline V CDR1 and CDR2: DFQATT, SNEGSKA (reference sequence). The germline V and J ends were trimmed by 5 bases and 5 bases, with 9 bases remaining between them. CDR3 length equals 11 residues. In nucleotides, the CDR3 is TGCAGTGCTTGGACTGATTATGGCTACACCTTC. Encoded protein: CSAWTDYGYTF.

This clonotype has just a few counts. This chain uses TRBV28 with TRBJ1-1; 12 positions agree with TRBD1. This CDR3 spans 15 amino acids. V lost 5 bases to trimming and J lost 6 bases; unmatched junction nucleotides: 7. Germline V CDR1 and CDR2: MDHEN, SYDVKM. The CDR3 loop is CASSPTGTGGSEAFF. The DNA of the CDR3 is TGTGCCAGCAGTCCTACCGGGACAGGGGGCTCTGAAGCTTTCTTT.

This clonotype was picked up many times. The chain combines TRBV29-1 with TRBJ1-5; D may be TRBD1 (5 bases). V lost 1 base, J lost 0 bases, and 16 bases lay in between. The CDR3 extends over 17 amino acids. From germline, CDR1 is SQVTM and CDR2 ANQGSEA. CDR3 in DNA: TGCAGCGTTGAAGTCTTGACAGAACAGTATAGCAATCAGCCCCAGCATTTT. Encoded protein: CSVEVLTEQYSNQPQHF.

V usage is TRBV10-3 and J usage is TRBJ1-2, with D tentatively TRBD1 (6 bases). The CDR3 extends over 14 amino acids. Germline CDR1 ENHRY, CDR2 SYGVKD. Trimming took off 10 bases at V and 4 bases at J, with 19 bases between the two ends. Written as DNA, the CDR3 is TGTGCCACCCGGGGGGCCTCCAGGGCCTATGGCTACACCTTC. Its translation: CATRGASRAYGYTF.